The T cell receptor (beta chain) described here comes from a study of CD8+ T cells in alopecia areata. With 4 bases removed from V and 6 bases from J, the gap between germline ends came to 13 bases. CDR1 is SQVTM, CDR2 ANQGSEA, per germline. The CDR3 spans 12 residues. Extraction and reverse transcription of RNA yielded cDNA as the sequencing template. Produced via immunoSEQ multiplex PCR; TCRdb's table is partial and in-frame only. Among fewer than 200,000 clones listed, 55% to 75% were seen once. Sample treatment: oral pan-JAK inhibitor, 5-10 mg twice daily. The clonotype was recovered from a human donor with alopecia areata. The sequences come from CD4+ T cells sorted from blood, collected at week 24, from a patient treated with tofacitinib. This chain connects TRBV29-1 to TRBJ2-7, with D perhaps given as TRBD1 or TRBD2 (5 bases each). The CDR3 sequence is CSVVPGASEQYF. The CDR3 DNA follows: TGCAGCGTTGTGCCCGGGGCGAGCGAGCAGTACTTC.